One sample yielded the 27 T cell receptor beta chains listed below, sequenced in a study of T-cell reconstitution after alpha-beta-depleted transplantation in children listed by TCRdb under 2016. To prepare the library, PCR was applied. Sequencing was performed on an Illumina HiSeq 2500. To normalize quantification of the TCRbeta repertoire, the TCR libraries were built with molecular barcoding that relied on unique molecular identifiers. TCRdb redid the processing of the public reads, applying fastp at Q25 and MiXCR, and retained in-frame beta chains. Rows with a matching CDR3 protein are joined into one entry that keeps the most common DNA and genes. The table for this sample lists about half a million distinct CDR3 sequences; about an eighth of them were counted only once. In total, the top ten clones hold around 5.6% of the sample. The sequenced sample was PBMCs from the stem cell graft donor, obtained from the stem cell graft. All receptors come from a human donor who donated a stem cell graft to a child with combined immunodeficiency.

V usage is TRBV12-3 or TRBV12-4 and J usage is TRBJ2-5, with 9 positions matching TRBD2. The CDR3 has 16 amino acids. The V gene end was trimmed by 3 bases and the J gene end by 1 base; junction bases not matched to a gene: 6. The CDR3 bases are TGTGCCAGCAGTTTCTATCCTAGCGGGACCCAAGAGACCCAGTACTTC. It codes for CASSFYPSGTQETQYF.

This clonotype was seen a few times. The chain employs TRBV6-6 and TRBJ1-4; the D is unclear. Deletions cut 7 bases from V and 8 bases from J, with 11 bases between. CDR3 length: 12 amino acids. Per germline, CDR1 MNHNY and CDR2 SVGAGI (reference sequence). The CDR3: CASKGSPEKLFF. The CDR3 DNA reads TGTGCCAGCAAGGGCAGCCCAGAAAAACTGTTTTTT.

This clonotype came up a few times. The chain uses TRBV5-1 and TRBJ2-2, with D maybe TRBD1 (5 bases). CDR1 and CDR2 from the germline V gene are SGHRS and YFSETQ. This CDR3 is built from 15 residues. Trimming stripped 6 bases from V and 4 bases from J, with 16 bases between. The CDR3 loop is CASTDKSVTTGELFF. In DNA form, the CDR3 reads TGCGCCAGCACGGACAAAAGCGTCACCACCGGGGAGCTGTTTTTT.

The rearrangement joins TRBV30 to TRBJ1-6; D may be TRBD1 (6 bases). This CDR3 contains 14 residues. Between the trimmed V and J ends, which lost 4 bases and 8 bases, there was a span of 15 bases. The germline CDR1 and CDR2 sequences are GTSNPN and SVGIG (reference sequence). CDR3 bases: TGTGCCTGGACCAATGACAGGTTGGATTCACCCCTCCACTTT. Its translation is CAWTNDRLDSPLHF.

There are a few counts of this clonotype. V usage is TRBV7-2 and J usage is TRBJ2-2; 7 nucleotides align to TRBD2. The CDR3 consists of 15 residues. V lost 3 bases to trimming and J lost 3 bases; unmatched junction nucleotides: 4. The V gene's germline CDR1 is SGHTA and CDR2 FQGNSA. The CDR3 here is CASSFAGADTGELFF. DNA of the CDR3: TGTGCCAGCAGCTTTGCGGGAGCCGACACCGGGGAGCTGTTTTTT.

In its sample, this clonotype was seen many times. The V and J genes are TRBV4-3 and TRBJ2-1; 8 bases map to TRBD1. Losses at the gene ends were 3 bases for V and 4 bases for J; bases not matched to a gene: 5. The germline V gene encodes CDR1 LGHNA and CDR2 YSLEER. The length of the CDR3 is 15 residues. This chain's CDR3 is CASSQEDRGYNEQFF. In DNA, the CDR3 is TGCGCCAGCAGCCAGGAAGACAGGGGTTACAATGAGCAGTTCTTC.

This clonotype turned up a few times. This sequence joins TRBV20-1 and TRBJ1-2, with 9 bases identical to TRBD1. The germline CDR1 and CDR2 sequences are DFQATT and SNEGSKA (reference sequence). The CDR3 loop spans 14 amino acids. With 3 bases clipped from V and 3 bases from J, the junction kept 5 bases outside the gene matches. The CDR3 DNA reads TGCAGTGCTAGGACACAGGGGGCTGACTATGGCTACACCTTC. Translated, it gives CSARTQGADYGYTF.

This clonotype was counted between two and nine times. This chain joins TRBV20-1 and TRBJ1-2; D is uncertain. The V end lost 0 bases, the J end lost 8 bases, and 28 bases lay between the germline ends. In germline, CDR1 is DFQATT, CDR2 SNEGSKA (reference sequence). The CDR3 is made up of 18 amino acids. Here the CDR3 DNA reads TGCAGTGCTAGAGATCCTGCCCGTTTGGCCCATGGCGCTAGGGGCTACACCTTC. It yields the protein CSARDPARLAHGARGYTF.

This clonotype was seen repeatedly, ten times or more. The chain employs TRBV9 and TRBJ2-1, with 7 nucleotides matching TRBD2. The CDR3 runs 15 residues. J gave up 2 bases and V 2 bases, and 4 bases lay outside the gene matches. CDR1 SGDLS and CDR2 YYNGEE come from the germline V gene. CDR3 residues: CASSVGGEAYNEQFF. The CDR3 DNA follows: TGTGCCAGCAGCGTTGGGGGGGAGGCCTACAATGAGCAGTTCTTC. The entire variable domain, with the rest obtained from reference TRBV9 and TRBJ2-1, is as follows: DSGVTQTPKHLITATGQRVTLRCSPRSGDLSVYWYQQSLDQGLQFLIQYYNGEERAKGNILERFSAQQFPDLHSELNLSSLELGDSALYFCASSVGGEAYNEQFFGPGTRLTVL.

This clonotype was detected a few times. The J gene is TRBJ2-1, the V gene TRBV5-1; the D is unclear. V lost 6 bases, J lost 0 bases, and 10 bases lay in between. In germline, CDR1 is SGHRS, CDR2 YFSETQ. CDR3 length: 14 amino acids. As DNA, the CDR3 is TGCGCCAGCACCTCCCCCAGCTCCTACAATGAGCAGTTCTTC. This sequence encodes CASTSPSSYNEQFF.

This clonotype was detected many times. This chain uses TRBV6-2 or TRBV6-3 with TRBJ2-6; D is possibly TRBD1 (5 bases). The CDR3 extends over 16 amino acids. V was cut by 5 bases and J by 0 bases, with 11 bases left in between. The germline CDR1 and CDR2 sequences are MNHEY and SVGEGT. The DNA of the CDR3 is TGTGCCAGCAGTCTAAGCAGGGTCTCTGGGGCCAACGTCCTGACTTTC. It codes for CASSLSRVSGANVLTF.

The CDR3 spells CSARVPNGGQETQYF. DNA for the CDR3: TGCAGTGCTAGAGTACCAAACGGGGGCCAAGAGACCCAGTACTTC. The chain employs TRBV20-1 and TRBJ2-5; a weak D match, TRBD2 (6 bases). This CDR3 spans 15 amino acids. The V end lost 1 base, the J end lost 1 base, and 13 bases lay between the germline ends. CDR1 and CDR2 from the germline V gene are DFQATT and SNEGSKA (reference sequence).

The CDR3 loop reads CASSFRGYEKLFF. CDR3 nucleotides: TGTGCCAGCAGTTTCCGTGGCTATGAAAAACTGTTTTTT. The chain employs TRBV28 and TRBJ1-4; no reliable D call. Trimming shortened V by 3 bases and J by 6 bases, and 8 bases separated the two germline ends. The germline CDR1 and CDR2 sequences are MDHEN and SYDVKM. The CDR3 has 13 amino acids.

This clonotype was picked up a small number of times. The chain is built from TRBV29-1 and TRBJ2-1; either TRBD1 or TRBD2 may fit D (6 bases each). The CDR3 is made up of 16 amino acids. CDR1 SQVTM and CDR2 ANQGSEA come from the germline V gene. Between the trimmed V and J ends, which lost 7 bases and 0 bases, there was a span of 19 bases. The CDR3 bases are TGCAGCGCTAAGACGGGGGCGGGGAGCTCCTACAATGAGCAGTTCTTC. Amino acids: CSAKTGAGSSYNEQFF.

This clonotype was observed a few times. The V gene is TRBV5-6, the J gene TRBJ2-5; D is undetermined. The CDR3 is made up of 12 amino acids. CDR1 is SGHDT, CDR2 YYEEEE, per germline. Between the trimmed V and J ends, which lost 3 bases and 5 bases, there was a span of 8 bases. In DNA form, the CDR3 reads TGTGCCAGCAGCTGGGTCCGCGAGACCCAGTACTTC. It specifies CASSWVRETQYF. The whole variable domain, remainder taken from reference TRBV5-6 and TRBJ2-5, is DAGVTQSPTHLIKTRGQQVTLRCSPKSGHDTVSWYQQALGQGPQFIFQYYEEEERQRGNFPDRFSGHQFPNYSSELNVNALLLGDSALYLCASSWVRETQYFGPGTRLLVL.

Many counts were recorded for this clonotype. The chain has TRBV14 and TRBJ2-1; D gene uncertain. The germline V and J ends were trimmed by 1 base and 14 bases, with 18 bases remaining between them. This CDR3 region has 14 residues. In germline, CDR1 is SGHDN, CDR2 FVKESK. The CDR3 here is CASSQVQNSRRKFF. CDR3 in DNA: TGTGCCAGCAGCCAAGTCCAGAATAGTAGGAGAAAGTTCTTC.

The rearrangement uses TRBV6-1 and TRBJ2-7, with 12 bases matching TRBD2. This CDR3 is 18 amino acids long. Germline V CDR1 and CDR2: MNHNS, SASEGT. J gave up 5 bases and V 6 bases, and 17 bases lay outside the gene matches. The CDR3 DNA follows: TGTGCCAGCAGGGTCACCTTCGTACTAGCGGGAGGATTCCACGAGCAGTACTTC. Amino acids: CASRVTFVLAGGFHEQYF.

This clonotype appeared many times. The genes are TRBV11-2 and TRBJ2-7; the D gene is possibly TRBD1 (5 bases). The ends were cut back, 5 bases at V and 0 bases at J, with 14 bases in the middle. CDR3 size: 15 residues. Germline V CDR1 and CDR2: SGHAT, FQNNGV. The CDR3 sequence is CASSLTGPSSYEQYF. The CDR3 bases are TGTGCCAGCAGCCTAACAGGCCCCAGCTCCTACGAGCAGTACTTC.

Ten or more counts support this clonotype. The rearrangement links TRBV6-2 or TRBV6-3 to TRBJ2-3; TRBD2 aligns across 8 bases. With V trimmed by 2 bases and J by 5 bases, 9 bases remained unmatched. Germline CDR1 is MNHEY and CDR2 is SVGEGT. The CDR3 is 16 residues long. The CDR3 loop reads CASSYPQRESRDTQYF. The CDR3 DNA follows: TGTGCCAGCAGTTACCCGCAGCGGGAGAGTCGAGATACGCAGTATTTT.

The J gene is TRBJ2-1, the V gene TRBV30; the match to TRBD2 covers 9 bases. This CDR3 is 12 amino acids long. J gave up 10 bases and V 5 bases, and 6 bases lay outside the gene matches. Per the germline V gene, CDR1 is GTSNPN and CDR2 is SVGIG (reference sequence). CDR3 DNA: TGTGCCTGGTATAGCGGGGGCGGCGAGCAGTTCTTC. The encoded protein is CAWYSGGGEQFF.

This clonotype was picked up many times. This chain links TRBV11-2 with TRBJ2-1; 12 nucleotides line up with TRBD2. Germline-derived CDR1 and CDR2 are SGHAT and FQNNGV. The CDR3 is made up of 19 amino acids. The trim removed 1 base at V and 7 bases at J, leaving 14 bases unmatched. CDR3 residues: CASSLVPGASGGAGNEQFF. The DNA of the CDR3 is TGTGCCAGCAGCTTAGTCCCAGGGGCTAGCGGGGGGGCTGGGAATGAGCAGTTCTTC.

The genes are TRBV9 and TRBJ2-3; D unresolved. Germline V gene lookup returns CDR1 SGDLS and CDR2 YYNGEE. The CDR3 is 14 amino acids. V lost 0 bases and J 4 bases, leaving 9 bases between the germline ends. The CDR3 protein is CASSVERSADTQYF. CDR3 DNA: TGTGCCAGCAGCGTAGAGAGGAGTGCAGATACGCAGTATTTT.

This chain links TRBV12-3 or TRBV12-4 with TRBJ2-6; a weak D match, TRBD1 (5 bases). The V end was cut by 6 bases, the J end by 13 bases, with 16 bases between. The CDR3 loop spans 13 amino acids. The DNA of the CDR3 is TGTGCCAGCAGGCAAGGGGCCGCCCCTGTCCTGACTTTC. Translation gives CASRQGAAPVLTF.

The rearrangement uses TRBV20-1 and TRBJ2-6, with D tentatively TRBD1 or TRBD2 (5 bases each). The V end lost 2 bases, the J end lost 4 bases, and 9 bases lay between the germline ends. CDR3 length: 14 amino acids. Germline-derived CDR1 and CDR2 are DFQATT and SNEGSKA (reference sequence). CDR3 in DNA: TGCAGTGCTAGACTTGGGGGAGGGGCCAACGTCCTGACTTTC. It translates to CSARLGGGANVLTF.

V is TRBV5-6 and J is TRBJ1-1; 10 bases fit TRBD1. From germline, CDR1 is SGHDT and CDR2 YYEEEE. Unmatched junction bases numbered 4, after V lost 3 bases and J lost 11 bases. CDR3 length equals 12 residues. In nucleotides, the CDR3 is TGTGCCAGCAGCTCCGACAGGGGGCTGGCTTTCTTT. This codes for CASSSDRGLAFF. Using reference TRBV5-6 and TRBJ1-1 for the parts outside the CDR3, the full variable domain is DAGVTQSPTHLIKTRGQQVTLRCSPKSGHDTVSWYQQALGQGPQFIFQYYEEEERQRGNFPDRFSGHQFPNYSSELNVNALLLGDSALYLCASSSDRGLAFFGQGTRLTVV.

This clonotype was detected ten times or more. The rearrangement joins TRBV12-3 or TRBV12-4 to TRBJ2-1, with D possibly being TRBD2 (5 bases). The CDR3 has 13 amino acids. V lost 2 bases and J 8 bases, leaving 10 bases between the germline ends. The CDR3 sequence: CASSLRSRDEQFF. The CDR3 nucleotides are TGTGCCAGCAGTTTAAGGTCGAGGGATGAGCAGTTCTTC.

This rearrangement joins TRBV6-5 to TRBJ2-1, with 9 bases matching TRBD1. V lost 2 bases and J lost 4; bases outside the gene matches: 6. Per germline, CDR1 MNHEY and CDR2 SVGAGI. The CDR3 covers 16 residues. This CDR3 reads CASSYGGQGQYNEQFF. CDR3 nucleotide sequence: TGTGCCAGCAGTTACGGGGGACAGGGACAATACAATGAGCAGTTCTTC.